The 15 T cell receptor beta chains in this list originate from one sample, sequenced in a study of blood T cell repertoires in COVID-19. Clones were sequenced by immunoSEQ multiplex PCR, and TCRdb holds only the in-frame ones, with some missing. The sample contains 40,000 to 60,000 clones, around 86% of which appear only once. Material for sequencing was peripheral blood. The receptor set was obtained from a human donor in a cohort sampled during active COVID-19.

The rearrangement joins TRBV6-5 to TRBJ1-5; D is perhaps TRBD1 (6 bases). Germline assignment: CDR1 MNHEY and CDR2 SVGAGI. This CDR3 is 14 amino acids long. V was shortened by 6 bases and J by 3 bases, with 12 bases between the two germline ends. The DNA of the CDR3 is TGTGCCAGCAGGCAACCAGGGGTCAATCAGCCCCAGCATTTT. Its protein product is CASRQPGVNQPQHF.

This chain links TRBV20-1 with TRBJ2-1; 15 nucleotides line up with TRBD2. Germline V CDR1 and CDR2: DFQATT, SNEGSKA (reference sequence). This CDR3 is built from 16 residues. V trimming: 3 bases; J trimming: 7 bases; junction bases outside the gene matches: 7. CDR3 bases: TGCAGTGCTAGTAAACCAGGACTAGCGGGAGGGAATGAGCAGTTCTTC. Translated, it gives CSASKPGLAGGNEQFF.

This sequence joins TRBV5-1 and TRBJ1-2, with D tentatively TRBD1 (5 bases). Trimming took 0 bases from V and 2 from J, leaving 14 bases between them. The CDR3 has 16 amino acids. Germline CDR1 is SGHRS and CDR2 is YFSETQ. CDR3 nucleotide sequence: TGCGCCAGCAGCTTGGATTCTCGGGCAGGGAACTATGGCTACACCTTC. As protein: CASSLDSRAGNYGYTF.

This clone was counted between two and nine times. This chain joins TRBV10-3 and TRBJ2-5, with 11 bases matching TRBD2. The V gene end was trimmed by 4 bases and the J gene end by 4 bases; junction bases not matched to a gene: 11. Germline CDR1 reads ENHRY; CDR2 reads SYGVKD. This CDR3 spans 17 amino acids. Here the CDR3 DNA reads TGTGCCATCAGTGGACTAGCGGGATTTGGAGACGGAGAGACCCAGTACTTC. Protein: CAISGLAGFGDGETQYF.

This clone showed up just once. V usage is TRBV6-5 and J usage is TRBJ1-2; 8 bases map to TRBD1. Germline loops: CDR1 MNHEY, CDR2 SVGAGI. V lost 5 bases and J lost 4; bases outside the gene matches: 3. The CDR3 totals 13 residues. The CDR3 sequence is CASSPDRGYGYTF. CDR3 DNA sequence: TGTGCCAGCAGTCCAGACAGGGGCTATGGCTACACCTTC.

The chain employs TRBV6-5 and TRBJ1-1; tentatively, D is TRBD1 (6 bases). The CDR3 sequence is 16 residues long. V was trimmed by 2 bases and J by 2 bases, leaving 15 bases between them. Germline V gives CDR1 MNHEY, CDR2 SVGAGI. The CDR3 region has the DNA TGTGCCAGCAGTTACGTGGGGGGGGGCGCAAACACTGAAGCTTTCTTT. Protein: CASSYVGGGANTEAFF.

V and J are TRBV10-2 and TRBJ2-7, with 9 positions matching TRBD2. Germline CDR1 WSHSY, CDR2 SAAADI. The ends lost 0 bases at V and 7 bases at J; junction bases unmatched: 7. This CDR3 has 15 residues. CDR3 sequence reads: CASSESLREGWEQYF. CDR3 nucleotides: TGCGCCAGCAGTGAGTCGCTGCGGGAGGGATGGGAGCAGTACTTC.

This chain connects TRBV24-1 to TRBJ2-1, with TRBD1 matching 9 bases. Per germline, CDR1 KGHDR and CDR2 SFDVKD. This CDR3 comprises 15 residues. Unmatched junction bases numbered 9, after V lost 6 bases and J lost 7 bases. The CDR3 nucleotides read TGTGCCACCAGTCCCCGGGACAGGGATGGGAATGAGCAGTTCTTC. Its protein product is CATSPRDRDGNEQFF.

This chain joins TRBV7-3 and TRBJ1-1; D ambiguous. This CDR3 region has 14 residues. Germline values: CDR1 SGHTA, CDR2 FQGTGA. The V end was cut by 8 bases, the J end by 0 bases, with 13 bases between. CDR3 coding DNA: TGTGCCAGCCGAGAATCTGTTTTGAACACTGAAGCTTTCTTT. Protein product: CASRESVLNTEAFF.

CDR3 sequence reads: CASSLVYGGGQNTEAFF. The CDR3 DNA is TGCGCCAGCAGCTTAGTATACGGGGGTGGGCAGAACACTGAAGCTTTCTTT. The chain recombines TRBV5-1 with TRBJ1-1; a possible D gene is TRBD1 (5 bases). CDR1 and CDR2 (germline): SGHRS, YFSETQ. V was shortened by 2 bases and J by 1 base, with 18 bases between the two germline ends. This CDR3 has 17 residues.

The chain joins TRBV30 to TRBJ2-4, with TRBD2 as a possible D gene (6 bases). Germline lookup yields CDR1 GTSNPN and CDR2 SVGIG (reference sequence). V dropped 0 bases and J dropped 7 bases, with 10 bases sitting between them. The CDR3 runs to 13 residues. The CDR3 protein is CAWSVPGGNIQYF. In DNA form, the CDR3 reads TGTGCCTGGAGTGTACCTGGGGGGAACATTCAGTACTTC.

The chain couples TRBV27 to TRBJ1-2, with 9 bases identical to TRBD1. The CDR3 length is 14 residues. Germline V gives CDR1 MNHEY, CDR2 SMNVEV (reference sequence). Trimming removed 6 bases from V and 5 bases from J; junction bases left unmatched: 7. The CDR3 spells CASSTGTGYYGYTF. CDR3 bases: TGTGCCAGCAGCACCGGGACAGGGTATTATGGCTACACCTTC.

V and J are TRBV5-1 and TRBJ2-5; D not certain. The V gene's germline CDR1 is SGHRS and CDR2 YFSETQ. This CDR3 spans 16 amino acids. Trimming left V 1 base short and J 4 bases short, with 17 bases between. CDR3 DNA sequence: TGCGCCAGCAGCTTGAAGACCGGCGGAGAAGCAGAGACCCAGTACTTC. This encodes CASSLKTGGEAETQYF.

As regards this clone: One junction end disagrees with the germline gene, perhaps due to a read error. The genes are TRBV11-3 and TRBJ2-7; TRBD1 agrees at 8 bases. The CDR3 runs to 12 residues. Per germline, CDR1 SGHNT and CDR2 YENEEA. CDR3 region: CASSLGPGQVAF. The CDR3 DNA reads TGTGCCAGCAGCTTAGGGCCGGGACAGGTTGCCTTC.

This clone was found a few times. This chain links TRBV6-2 or TRBV6-3 with TRBJ2-7, with D maybe TRBD2 (6 bases). Germline CDR1 MNHEY, CDR2 SVGEGT. This CDR3 has 16 residues. Trimming stripped 5 bases from V and 2 bases from J, with 19 bases between. The CDR3 DNA reads as TGTGCCAGCAGTAGTACCACCGGGACTTCCGCCTACGAGCAGTACTTC. It codes for CASSSTTGTSAYEQYF.